These 3 T cell receptor beta chains originate from one sample sequenced in a study of Graves' ophthalmopathy and Graves' hyperthyroidism. From RNA, the CDR3 regions of TCR beta chains were amplified and sequenced. RT-PCR was first run with HTBI primers, then multiplex PCR in a second round. MiXCR, run by TCRdb on the multiplex PCR reads, gives a single entry per CDR3 protein. The profile shows 660,000 or so distinct CDR3 sequences, about two fifths of them singletons. Sequenced sample: peripheral blood. These receptors were taken from an adult man with Graves' ophthalmopathy.

The chain links TRBV20-1 to TRBJ1-2, with TRBD1 as a possible D gene (5 bases). CDR1 is DFQATT and CDR2 is SNEGSKA in the germline V gene (reference sequence). The CDR3 covers 14 residues. The ends were cut back, 2 bases at V and 1 base at J, with 11 bases in the middle. The CDR3 here is CSARSDIFNYGYTF. The CDR3 DNA sequence: TGCAGTGCTAGATCGGACATCTTTAACTATGGCTACACCTTC.

This clonotype was seen ten or more times. V usage is TRBV7-2 and J usage is TRBJ2-5; maybe TRBD1 (6 bases). The CDR3 runs to 15 residues. Germline V gene data show CDR1 as SGHTA and CDR2 as FQGNSA. V lost 5 bases to trimming and J lost 5 bases, with 18 bases between them. The CDR3, as DNA: TGTGCCAGCAGCCCGGCCGGGACACAGAGGGAGACCCAGTACTTC. Encoded protein: CASSPAGTQRETQYF. Using reference TRBV7-2 and TRBJ2-5 for the parts outside the CDR3, the full variable domain is GAGVSQSPSNKVTEKGKDVELRCDPISGHTALYWYRQSLGQGLEFLIYFQGNSAPDKSGLPSDRFSAERTGGSVSTLTIQRTQQEDSAVYLCASSPAGTQRETQYFGPGTRLLVL.

This clonotype was picked up a small number of times. This rearrangement joins TRBV19 to TRBJ2-2, with D possibly TRBD2 on 6 matching bases. The V gene lost 3 bases and the J gene lost 3 bases, with 11 bases spanning the gap. The CDR3 is 15 amino acids. Germline loops: CDR1 LNHDA, CDR2 SQIVND (reference sequence). In DNA form, the CDR3 reads TGTGCCAGTAGTATGGGGACTCTCCACACCGGGGAGCTGTTTTTT. Translation: CASSMGTLHTGELFF. The entire variable domain, with the rest obtained from reference TRBV19 and TRBJ2-2, is as follows: DGGITQSPKYLFRKEGQNVTLSCEQNLNHDAMYWYRQDPGQGLRLIYYSQIVNDFQKGDIAEGYSVSREKKESFPLTVTSAQKNPTAFYLCASSMGTLHTGELFFGEGSRLTVL.